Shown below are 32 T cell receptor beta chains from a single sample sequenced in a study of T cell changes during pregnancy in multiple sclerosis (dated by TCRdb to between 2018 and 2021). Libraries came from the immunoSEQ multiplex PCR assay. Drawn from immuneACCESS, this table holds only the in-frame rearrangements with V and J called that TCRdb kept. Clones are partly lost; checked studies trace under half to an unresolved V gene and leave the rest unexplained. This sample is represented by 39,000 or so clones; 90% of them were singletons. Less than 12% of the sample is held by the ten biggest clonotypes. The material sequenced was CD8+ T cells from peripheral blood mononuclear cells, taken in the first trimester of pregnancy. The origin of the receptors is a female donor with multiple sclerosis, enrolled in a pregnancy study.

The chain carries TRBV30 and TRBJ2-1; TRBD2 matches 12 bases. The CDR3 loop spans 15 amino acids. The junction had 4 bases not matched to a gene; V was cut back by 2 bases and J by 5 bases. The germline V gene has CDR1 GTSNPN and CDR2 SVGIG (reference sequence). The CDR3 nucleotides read TGTGCCTGGAGTCTGACTAGCGGGAGCCACAATGAGCAGTTCTTC. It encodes CAWSLTSGSHNEQFF.

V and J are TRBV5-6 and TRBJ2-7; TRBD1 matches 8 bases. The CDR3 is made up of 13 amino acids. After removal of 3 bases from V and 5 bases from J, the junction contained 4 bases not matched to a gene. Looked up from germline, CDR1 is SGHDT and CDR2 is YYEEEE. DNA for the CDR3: TGTGCCAGCAGCTATTCAGGGGGCAACGAGCAGTACTTC. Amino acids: CASSYSGGNEQYF.

The CDR3 loop reads CASGTGSAKGYTF. The CDR3 coding sequence is TGTGCCAGTGGAACAGGGTCAGCGAAAGGCTACACCTTC. The V gene is TRBV25-1, the J gene TRBJ1-2; D perhaps matches TRBD1 (6 bases). The CDR3 spans 13 residues. Germline V gene sequence: CDR1 MGHDK, CDR2 SYGVNS. The V end was cut by 9 bases, the J end by 8 bases, with 19 bases between.

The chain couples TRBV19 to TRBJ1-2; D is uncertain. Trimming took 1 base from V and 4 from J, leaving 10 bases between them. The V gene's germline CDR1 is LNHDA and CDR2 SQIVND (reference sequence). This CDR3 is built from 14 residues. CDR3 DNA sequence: TGTGCCAGTAGTATAGCAGGTTTCTTCTATGGCTACACCTTC. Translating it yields CASSIAGFFYGYTF.

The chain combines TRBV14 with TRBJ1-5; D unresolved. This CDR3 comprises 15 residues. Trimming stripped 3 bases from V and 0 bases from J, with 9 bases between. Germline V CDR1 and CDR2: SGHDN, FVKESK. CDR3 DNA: TGTGCCAGCAGCCAGACGGAGAATAGCAATCAGCCCCAGCATTTT. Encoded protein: CASSQTENSNQPQHF.

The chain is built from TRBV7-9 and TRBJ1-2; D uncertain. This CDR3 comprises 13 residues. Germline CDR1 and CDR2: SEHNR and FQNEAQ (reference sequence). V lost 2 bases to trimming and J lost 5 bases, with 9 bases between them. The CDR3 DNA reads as TGTGCCAGCAGCTTATCGACGGGTTATGGCTACACCTTC. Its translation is CASSLSTGYGYTF.

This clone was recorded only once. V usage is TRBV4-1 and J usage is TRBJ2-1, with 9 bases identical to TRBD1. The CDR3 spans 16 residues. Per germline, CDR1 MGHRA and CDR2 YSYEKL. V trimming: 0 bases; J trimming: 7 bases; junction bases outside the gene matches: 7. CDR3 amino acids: CASSQDRTGQGNEQFF. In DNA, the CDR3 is TGCGCCAGCAGCCAAGATCGAACGGGACAGGGTAATGAGCAGTTCTTC.

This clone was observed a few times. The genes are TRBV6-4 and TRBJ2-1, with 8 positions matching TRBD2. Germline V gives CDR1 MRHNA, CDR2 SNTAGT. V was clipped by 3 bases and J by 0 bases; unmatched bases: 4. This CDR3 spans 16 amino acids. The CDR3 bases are TGTGCCAGCAGTGATCTAGCGGGTAGCTCCTACAATGAGCAGTTCTTC. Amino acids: CASSDLAGSSYNEQFF.

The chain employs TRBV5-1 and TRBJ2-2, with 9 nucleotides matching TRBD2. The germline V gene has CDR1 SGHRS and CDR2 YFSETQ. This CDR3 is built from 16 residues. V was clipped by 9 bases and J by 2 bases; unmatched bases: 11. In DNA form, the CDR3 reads TGCGCCAACTCGGGTAGCGGGAGAGCTAACACCGGGGAGCTGTTTTTT. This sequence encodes CANSGSGRANTGELFF.

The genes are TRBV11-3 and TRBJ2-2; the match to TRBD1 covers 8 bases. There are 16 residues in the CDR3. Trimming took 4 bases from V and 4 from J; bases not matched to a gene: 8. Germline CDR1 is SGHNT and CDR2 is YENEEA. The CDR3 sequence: CASSWTAGGSTGELFF. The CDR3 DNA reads TGTGCCAGCAGCTGGACCGCAGGGGGCTCCACCGGGGAGCTGTTTTTT.

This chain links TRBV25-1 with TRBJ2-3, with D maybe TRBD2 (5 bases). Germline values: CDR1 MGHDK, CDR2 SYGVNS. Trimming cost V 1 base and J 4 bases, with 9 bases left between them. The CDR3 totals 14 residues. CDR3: CASSEWGSADTQYF. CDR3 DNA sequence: TGTGCCAGCAGTGAATGGGGTAGCGCAGATACGCAGTATTTT.

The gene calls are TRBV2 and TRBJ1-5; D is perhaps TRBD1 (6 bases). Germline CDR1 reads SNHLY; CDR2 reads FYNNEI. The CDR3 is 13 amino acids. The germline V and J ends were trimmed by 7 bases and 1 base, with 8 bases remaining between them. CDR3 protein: CASKGESNQPQHF. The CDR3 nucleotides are TGTGCCAGCAAGGGGGAAAGCAATCAGCCCCAGCATTTT.

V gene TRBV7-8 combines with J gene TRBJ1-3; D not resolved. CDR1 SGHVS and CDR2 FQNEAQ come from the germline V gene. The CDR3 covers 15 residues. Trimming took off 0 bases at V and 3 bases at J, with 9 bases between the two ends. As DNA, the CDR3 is TGTGCCAGCAGCTTAGCCGGGGTGTTTGGAAACACCATATATTTT. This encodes CASSLAGVFGNTIYF.

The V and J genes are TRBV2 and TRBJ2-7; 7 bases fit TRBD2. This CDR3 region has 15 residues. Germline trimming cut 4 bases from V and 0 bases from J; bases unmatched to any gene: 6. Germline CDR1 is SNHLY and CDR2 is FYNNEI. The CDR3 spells CASSASSGDSYEQYF. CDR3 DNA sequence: TGTGCCAGCAGTGCCTCCAGCGGGGACTCCTACGAGCAGTACTTC.

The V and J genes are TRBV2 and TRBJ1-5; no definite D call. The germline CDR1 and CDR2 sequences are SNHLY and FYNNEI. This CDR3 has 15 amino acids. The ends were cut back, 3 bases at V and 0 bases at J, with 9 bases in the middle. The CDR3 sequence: CASSDSPSSNQPQHF. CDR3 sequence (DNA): TGTGCCAGCAGTGATTCACCGAGTAGCAATCAGCCCCAGCATTTT.

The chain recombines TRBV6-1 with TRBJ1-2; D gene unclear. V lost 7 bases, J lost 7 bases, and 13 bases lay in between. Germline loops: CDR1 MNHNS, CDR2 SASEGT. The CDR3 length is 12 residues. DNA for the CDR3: TGTGCCAGCACCGAGGATGCAACTGGCTACACCTTC. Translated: CASTEDATGYTF.

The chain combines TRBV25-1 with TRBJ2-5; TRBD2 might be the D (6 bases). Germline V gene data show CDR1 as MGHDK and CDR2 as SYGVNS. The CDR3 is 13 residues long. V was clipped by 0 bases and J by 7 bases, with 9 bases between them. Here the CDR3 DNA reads TGTGCCAGCAGTGAATATTGGAGGGGGACCCAGTACTTC. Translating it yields CASSEYWRGTQYF.

The CDR3 loop reads CASSLGQSDNEQFF. The CDR3 DNA is TGTGCCAGCAGCTTGGGCCAGTCCGACAATGAGCAGTTCTTC. J is TRBJ2-1 and V is TRBV5-5; D is ambiguous. Trimming pared 0 bases from V and 5 bases from J, leaving 9 bases between. CDR1 SGHKS and CDR2 YYEKEE come from the germline V gene (reference sequence). The CDR3 has 14 residues.

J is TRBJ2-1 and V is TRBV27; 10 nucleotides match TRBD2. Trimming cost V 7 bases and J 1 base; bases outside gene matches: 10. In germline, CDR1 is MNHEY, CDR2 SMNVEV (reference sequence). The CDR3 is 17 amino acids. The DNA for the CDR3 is TGTGCCAGCAACCTAGCGGGAGTGCCCCAGTCCTACAATGAGCAGTTCTTC. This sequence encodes CASNLAGVPQSYNEQFF.

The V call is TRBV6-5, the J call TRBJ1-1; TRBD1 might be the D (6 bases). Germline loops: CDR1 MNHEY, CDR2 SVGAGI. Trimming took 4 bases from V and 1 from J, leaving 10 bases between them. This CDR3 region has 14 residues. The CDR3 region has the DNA TGTGCCAGCAGTTGGACAGCAGCGAACACTGAAGCTTTCTTT. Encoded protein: CASSWTAANTEAFF.

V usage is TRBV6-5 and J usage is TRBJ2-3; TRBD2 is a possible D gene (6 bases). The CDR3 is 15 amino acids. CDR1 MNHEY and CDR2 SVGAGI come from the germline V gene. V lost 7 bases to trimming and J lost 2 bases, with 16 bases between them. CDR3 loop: CASTSGGFPTDTQYF. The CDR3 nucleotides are TGTGCCAGCACCTCAGGAGGGTTCCCCACAGATACGCAGTATTTT.

The CDR3 DNA follows: TGCAGCGTTAATGACAGGGGAGGAGGCTACACCTTC. It yields the protein CSVNDRGGGYTF. The genes are TRBV29-1 and TRBJ1-2, with 8 nucleotides matching TRBD1. CDR3 size: 12 residues. Per the germline V gene, CDR1 is SQVTM and CDR2 is ANQGSEA. Trimming took 5 bases from V and 8 from J; bases not matched to a gene: 7.

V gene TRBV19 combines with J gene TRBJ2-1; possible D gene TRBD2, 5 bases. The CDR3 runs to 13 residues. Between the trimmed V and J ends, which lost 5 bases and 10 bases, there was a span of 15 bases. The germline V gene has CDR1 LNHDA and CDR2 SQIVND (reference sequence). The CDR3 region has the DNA TGTGCCAGTAGTTGGGTCAGCGGAGCCGAGCAGTTCTTC. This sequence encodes CASSWVSGAEQFF.

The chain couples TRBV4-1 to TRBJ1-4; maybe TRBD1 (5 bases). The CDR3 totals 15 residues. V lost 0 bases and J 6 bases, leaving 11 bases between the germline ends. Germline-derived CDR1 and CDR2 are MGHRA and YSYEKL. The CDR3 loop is CASSQDGADHEKLFF. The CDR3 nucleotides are TGCGCCAGCAGCCAAGATGGGGCTGATCATGAAAAACTGTTTTTT.

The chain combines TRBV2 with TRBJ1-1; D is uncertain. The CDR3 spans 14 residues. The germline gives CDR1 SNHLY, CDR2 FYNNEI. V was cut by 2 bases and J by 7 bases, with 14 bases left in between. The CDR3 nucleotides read TGTGCCAGCAGTGAAAGGTTTGGTGCAGGTGAAGCTTTCTTT. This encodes CASSERFGAGEAFF.

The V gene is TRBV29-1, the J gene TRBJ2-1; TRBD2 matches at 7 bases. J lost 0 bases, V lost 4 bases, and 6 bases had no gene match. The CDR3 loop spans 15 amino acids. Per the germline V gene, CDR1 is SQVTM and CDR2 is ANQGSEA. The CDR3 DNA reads TGCAGCGTTGCTACTAGCGCGAGCTCCTACAATGAGCAGTTCTTC. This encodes CSVATSASSYNEQFF.

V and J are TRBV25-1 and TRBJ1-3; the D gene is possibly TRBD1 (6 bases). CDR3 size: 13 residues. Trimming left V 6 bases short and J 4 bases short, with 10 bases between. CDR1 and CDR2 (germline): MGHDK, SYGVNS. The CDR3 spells CASSWTEGNTIYF. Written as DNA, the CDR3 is TGTGCCAGCAGCTGGACAGAGGGAAACACCATATATTTT.

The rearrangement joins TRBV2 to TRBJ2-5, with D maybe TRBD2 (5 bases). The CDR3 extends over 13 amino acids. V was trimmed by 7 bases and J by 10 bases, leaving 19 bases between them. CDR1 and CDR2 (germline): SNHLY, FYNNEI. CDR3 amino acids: CASTGRSPLGQYF. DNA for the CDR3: TGTGCCAGCACCGGAAGGAGTCCACTAGGCCAGTACTTC.

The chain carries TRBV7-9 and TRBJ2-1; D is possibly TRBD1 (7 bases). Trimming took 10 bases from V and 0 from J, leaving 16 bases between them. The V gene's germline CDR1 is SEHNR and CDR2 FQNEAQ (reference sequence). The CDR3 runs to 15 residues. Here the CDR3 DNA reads TGTGCCACCATAGTTCAGGGGGGCTCCTACAATGAGCAGTTCTTC. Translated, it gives CATIVQGGSYNEQFF. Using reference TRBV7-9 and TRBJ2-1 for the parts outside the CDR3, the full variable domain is DTGVSQNPRHKITKRGQNVTFRCDPISEHNRLYWYRQTLGQGPEFLTYFQNEAQLEKSRLLSDRFSAERPKGSFSTLEIQRTEQGDSAMYLCATIVQGGSYNEQFFGPGTRLTVL.

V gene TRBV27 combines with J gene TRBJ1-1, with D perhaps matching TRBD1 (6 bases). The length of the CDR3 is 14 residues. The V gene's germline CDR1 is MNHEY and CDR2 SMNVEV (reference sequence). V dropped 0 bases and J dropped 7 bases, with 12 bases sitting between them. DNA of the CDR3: TGTGCCAGCAGTTTATCCCGAGGACAGAATGAAGCTTTCTTT. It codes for CASSLSRGQNEAFF.

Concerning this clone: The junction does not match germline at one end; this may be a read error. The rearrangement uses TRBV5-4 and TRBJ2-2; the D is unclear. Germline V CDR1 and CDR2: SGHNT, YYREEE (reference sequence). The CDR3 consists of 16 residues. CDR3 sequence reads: CASSQSPGADTGELFF. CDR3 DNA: TGCGCCAGCAGCCAATCTCCGGGTGCGGACACCGGGGAGCTGTTTTTT.

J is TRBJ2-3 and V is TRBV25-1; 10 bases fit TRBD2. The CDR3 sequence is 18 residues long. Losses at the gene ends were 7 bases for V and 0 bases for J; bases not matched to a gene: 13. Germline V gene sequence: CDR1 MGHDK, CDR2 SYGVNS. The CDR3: CASTPGTSVGASTDTQYF. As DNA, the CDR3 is TGTGCCAGCACGCCCGGGACTAGCGTGGGTGCTAGCACAGATACGCAGTATTTT.